This T cell receptor (beta chain) was documented in a study of T-cell reconstitution after alpha-beta-depleted transplantation in children. This clonotype was seen a few times. Its cognate antigen is unknown. Overall study results and limits: One year post-transplant, T-cell counts and diversity were largely derived from T cells produced anew.

Preparing the TCRbeta library involved the use of unique molecular identifiers. TCRdb ran MiXCR on the PCR reads and lists one entry per CDR3 protein. Altogether approximately 300,000 distinct CDR3 sequences are present, about 7.3% being singletons, with the ten largest covering approximately 9%. The CDR3 loop spans 16 amino acids. Germline V gives CDR1 MNHEY, CDR2 SVGEGT. The V end was cut by 0 bases, the J end by 11 bases, with 22 bases between. This specimen was peripheral blood, taken 360 days after TCRalphabeta/CD19-depleted stem cell transplant. The TCR originated in a female patient aged 2-10 years who had a stem cell transplant for Fanconi anemia, so the T cells may come from the graft donor. The chain links TRBV6-2 or TRBV6-3 to TRBJ1-1; D not certain. The CDR3 region is CASSYSPTLLGWAAFF. CDR3 DNA sequence: TGTGCCAGCAGTTACTCACCTACCCTTTTAGGCTGGGCGGCTTTCTTT.